These 14 T cell receptor beta chains came from one sample sequenced in a study of regulatory T cells in long-lasting Graves disease. Building the TCR beta libraries relied on iRepertoire HTBI primers, and CDR3 regions underwent Arm-PCR. TCRdb reprocessed the multiplex PCR reads with MiXCR, giving one entry per CDR3 protein. The sample holds a few hundred thousand distinct CDR3 sequences; more than 20% are singletons and the top ten take approximately 30%. Time point defined: persistent/refractory GD, antithyroid drugs over 5 years with positive TRAb. PBMC-extracted RNA yielded the TCR library. Sequenced here: peripheral blood mononuclear cells (PBMCs), sampled when the disease was refractory, from a patient treated with antithyroid drugs. Receptors were obtained from a woman between 40 and 55 years old with Graves disease.

This clonotype came up a few times. The chain recombines TRBV3-1 with TRBJ2-7; weak D call: TRBD2 (6 bases). V shed 2 bases and J shed 3 bases, with 17 bases lying between them. Looked up from germline, CDR1 is LGHDT and CDR2 is YNNKEL (reference sequence). The CDR3 extends over 16 amino acids. CDR3 in amino acids: CASSQKSGLLHYEQYF. The DNA of the CDR3 is TGTGCCAGCAGCCAAAAAAGCGGGTTACTACACTACGAGCAGTACTTC.

This chain joins TRBV29-1 and TRBJ2-1; no clear D. This CDR3 has 13 residues. The V end lost 7 bases, the J end lost 2 bases, and 12 bases lay between the germline ends. Per germline, CDR1 SQVTM and CDR2 ANQGSEA. The CDR3 reads CSARQGTYNEQFF. The CDR3 coding sequence is TGCAGCGCACGACAAGGTACCTACAATGAGCAGTTCTTC.

This clonotype was counted ten times or more. This chain joins TRBV20-1 and TRBJ1-1; D not resolved. Trimming took off 1 base at V and 10 bases at J, with 13 bases between the two ends. The germline V gene encodes CDR1 DFQATT and CDR2 SNEGSKA (reference sequence). This CDR3 region has 12 residues. The CDR3 loop reads CSARVRAGGAFF. The DNA of the CDR3 is TGCAGTGCTAGAGTCCGGGCGGGAGGAGCTTTCTTT.

This clonotype was seen at least ten times. CDR3 in DNA: TGCAGCCACGGGGGAATGGGGACTGAAGCTTTCTTT. This translates into CSHGGMGTEAFF. This chain links TRBV29-1 with TRBJ1-1; a possible D gene is TRBD1 (5 bases). Between the trimmed V and J ends, which lost 8 bases and 5 bases, there was a span of 15 bases. The CDR3 runs 12 residues. Germline V gene sequence: CDR1 SQVTM, CDR2 ANQGSEA.

This clonotype was counted many times. V and J are TRBV10-3 and TRBJ2-5; D ambiguous. Deletions cut 0 bases from V and 8 bases from J, with 16 bases between. Per germline, CDR1 ENHRY and CDR2 SYGVKD. The CDR3 totals 15 residues. The CDR3 sequence is CAISESEYPEKTQYF. Here the CDR3 DNA reads TGTGCCATCAGTGAGTCGGAATACCCTGAGAAAACCCAGTACTTC.

The chain combines TRBV2 with TRBJ2-1, with D tentatively TRBD1 (5 bases). Germline CDR1 SNHLY, CDR2 FYNNEI. This CDR3 contains 15 residues. V lost 1 base to trimming and J lost 0 bases, with 7 bases between them. The CDR3 spells CASSEGQSSYNEQFF. The CDR3 DNA reads as TGTGCCAGCAGTGAAGGACAGAGCTCCTACAATGAGCAGTTCTTC.

With respect to this clonotype: Just one base apart from a much larger clone, this may be a read error. The chain couples TRBV11-1 to TRBJ2-5, with D maybe TRBD1 (6 bases). Germline CDR1 is SGHAT and CDR2 is FQDESV (reference sequence). Trimming shortened V by 7 bases and J by 4 bases, and 19 bases separated the two germline ends. This CDR3 contains 15 residues. CDR3 coding DNA: TGTGCCAGCAACTTGGGTTTCAGGGGTGGAGAGACCCAGTACTTC. Protein: CASNLGFRGGETQYF. Full variable domain (remainder filled in from reference TRBV11-1 and TRBJ2-5): EAEVAQSPRYKITEKSQAVAFWCDPISGHATLYWYRQILGQGPELLVQFQDESVVDDSQLPKDRFSAERLKGVDSTLKIQPAELGDSAMYLCASNLGFRGGETQYFGPGTRLLVL.

This clonotype was recorded at least ten times. This rearrangement joins TRBV2 to TRBJ1-5, with D possibly TRBD1 on 6 matching bases. Trimming removed 1 base from V and 4 bases from J, with 14 bases in between. This CDR3 is built from 16 residues. Germline assignment: CDR1 SNHLY and CDR2 FYNNEI. For the CDR3, the DNA is TGTGCCAGCAGTGAAGTGTACAGGGAAGGTAATCAGCCCCAGCATTTT. Translation gives CASSEVYREGNQPQHF.

This clonotype was recorded many times. The chain has TRBV28 and TRBJ1-2; 7 bases map to TRBD1. From germline, CDR1 is MDHEN and CDR2 SYDVKM. V was pared by 7 bases and J by 6 bases, with 8 bases of the junction left unmatched. The CDR3 contains 13 residues. The CDR3 DNA reads as TGTGCCAGCACCTCGACAGGGCTAAATGGCTACACCTTC. Its protein product is CASTSTGLNGYTF.

The chain links TRBV2 to TRBJ2-3, with TRBD2 as a possible D gene (5 bases). V dropped 5 bases and J dropped 0 bases, with 9 bases sitting between them. Germline values: CDR1 SNHLY, CDR2 FYNNEI. This CDR3 is 14 amino acids long. CDR3 in DNA: TGTGCCAGCAGTCTTAGCGTCAGCACAGATACGCAGTATTTT. Amino acid sequence: CASSLSVSTDTQYF.

This clonotype was seen ten or more times. J is TRBJ2-7 and V is TRBV28; D is ambiguous. The germline V and J ends were trimmed by 6 bases and 5 bases, with 20 bases remaining between them. Per the germline V gene, CDR1 is MDHEN and CDR2 is SYDVKM. The CDR3 has 15 residues. The CDR3 sequence is CASRDSGSPYDEQYF. CDR3 DNA sequence: TGTGCCAGCAGAGACTCCGGGTCTCCGTACGACGAGCAGTACTTC.

This clonotype was detected many times. The chain carries TRBV7-2 and TRBJ1-1; D ambiguous. The germline V gene encodes CDR1 SGHTA and CDR2 FQGNSA. The CDR3 is made up of 15 amino acids. Between the trimmed V and J ends, which lost 5 bases and 1 base, there was a span of 14 bases. CDR3 nucleotides: TGTGCCAGCAGCCCTAGCCCCCGCCAGAACACTGAAGCTTTCTTT. Its protein product is CASSPSPRQNTEAFF.

The chain employs TRBV7-9 and TRBJ2-2; D is perhaps TRBD1 (5 bases). The CDR3 totals 15 residues. The V end lost 5 bases, the J end lost 1 base, and 11 bases lay between the germline ends. The germline V gene encodes CDR1 SEHNR and CDR2 FQNEAQ (reference sequence). The CDR3 coding sequence is TGTGCCAGCAGCCCTTCCAGGGTGAACACCGGGGAGCTGTTTTTT. It translates to CASSPSRVNTGELFF.

This clonotype showed up many times. The V gene is TRBV2, the J gene TRBJ1-1, with D possibly TRBD1 on 5 matching bases. The germline V and J ends were trimmed by 0 bases and 5 bases, with 7 bases remaining between them. This CDR3 has 13 residues. The germline V gene encodes CDR1 SNHLY and CDR2 FYNNEI. The CDR3 bases are TGTGCCAGCAGTGAAGCCGGGGGGACTGAAGCTTTCTTT. Protein product: CASSEAGGTEAFF.